This TCR beta chain was identified during a study of cytomegalovirus exposure and HLA in healthy donors. Whole-study findings and limits: In a later analysis, most CMV-associated TCR beta chains appeared HLA-restricted. V segments that were indistinguishable, TRBV6-2 and TRBV6-3 among them, were omitted from analysis. When analyzed later, a missense DCLRE1C variant was found to be linked to TCR beta V- and J-gene trimming. A highly shared variant cluster was judged a likely technical artifact.

It was with 60 Vbeta and 13 Jbeta primers that the PCR ran. The assay was immunoSEQ multiplex PCR, and TCRdb's table has in-frame clones only and misses some. The sample lists approximately 210,000 clones; approximately 86% were seen once. In the case of this clone: Its antigen remains unidentified.

The V segment lost 3 bases and the J segment 9 bases; nucleotides outside the gene matches: 6. Germline CDR1 and CDR2: LGHNA and YSLEER. The CDR3 length is 16 residues. Sequenced: PBMCs. The J gene is TRBJ2-2, the V gene TRBV4-3; TRBD2 matches 14 bases. The sequence was obtained from a woman aged 18-35 years in good health and CMV-seronegative. The CDR3 DNA reads TGCGCCAGCAGCCATCCGGGACTAGCGGGAGTTAGGGAGCTGTTTTTT. Translating gives CASSHPGLAGVRELFF.